This entry is about one T cell receptor beta chain. Its antigen is unknown. The input lacks base qualities; no much larger clone sits a single base away. The sample belongs to a study of T-cell memory formation after mild COVID-19 (dated by TCRdb to 2020 to 2023). With regard to the full study: TCR sequence clusters from the two donors were found to be largely donor specific. Longitudinal TCRalpha and TCRbeta repertoire sequencing tracked T-cell clones expanding and contracting after mild COVID-19 in a couple of donors. The cohort was made up of two young adult volunteers, one female and one male, who were previously healthy.

PBMCs were isolated by Ficoll-Paque density gradient centrifugation. The research as a whole found: The second-wave clones that peaked on day 37 were not confirmed to be SARS-CoV-2 specific. Contracting CD4+ clones were found mainly in CM and EM memory subsets, while CD8+ clones were enriched in EMRA. Clones contracting from day 15 to 85 had balanced CD4/CD8 phenotypes, while a second wave expanding from day 15 to 37 was biased towards CD4+. The detection of some responding clones in pre-infection memory suggests that pre-existing cross-reactive memory T cells joined the SARS-CoV-2 response. Only a couple of mild cases were covered by the study, and larger cohorts that include severe cases with pre-infection samples were considered necessary.

Trimming takes 0 bases from V and 9 bases from J, and the germline ends sit 10 bases apart. The CDR3 numbers 13 residues from cysteine through phenylalanine. Left in the record is the CDR3 DNA by itself, 39 bases read in frame from the first base. The germline V gene (reference sequence) sets CDR1 to MNHEY and CDR2 to SMNVEV. The instrument given in TCRdb is Illumina NovaSeq 6000. TCRalpha and TCRbeta cDNA libraries were built by 5'RACE with constant-segment primers, adding sample barcodes and unique molecular identifiers. RNA was extracted from every sample with Trizol reagent. Libraries were amplified in two PCR steps, with a second sample barcode and Illumina TruSeq adapters added in the second step. Sequencing of libraries was performed on an Illumina NovaSeq with 2 x 150 bp paired-end reads. Per the original workflow: The reads were demultiplexed and collapsed into UMI-guided consensus sequences using migec v1.2.7. Using mixcr v2.1.11, UMI consensuses were aligned to TRA and TRB V and J templates and then assembled into clonotypes. A clonotype was counted as expanded or contracted only if both edgeR and NoisET called the change significant, with noise models trained on biological replicates. For edgeR calls, the thresholds were a false discovery rate-adjusted p below 0.01 and a log2 fold-change of 1. As an exploratory analysis of dynamics, max-normalized trajectories of the 1000 most abundant clonotypes were examined by PCA with hierarchical clustering. The CD4 or CD8 phenotype of responding clones was assigned using the separately sequenced CD4+ and CD8+ repertoires. TCRdb reworked the public reads: Q25 trimming with fastp, MiXCR clone assembly, productive beta chains retained. Under each unique CDR3 protein, matching rows form one entry showing the most common genes and DNA. These V and J calls originate from TCRdb's pipeline instead of the authors' own analysis. The sample table shows fewer than 600,000 distinct CDR3 sequences, and about a fifth are seen once. The biggest ten clones account for around 8.4% of the sample.

The receptor chain draws on TRBV27 and TRBJ2-3; the D gene is perhaps TRBD1, from 5 matching bases. What was sequenced was PBMCs or a T cell subset sorted from them (not recorded which). The receptor comes from an adult woman who had mild COVID-19 (a few samples of this study predate the infection). The sample titles of this study are shuffled in the database, so cell type and time point are left out; the donor was told from shared clones. The CDR3 has the sequence CASSLSSRTTQYF. The DNA reads as follows: TGTGCCAGCAGTTTATCTTCCAGGACAACGCAGTATTTT.